The rows below give T cell receptor beta chains drawn from one sample of a study of T-cell memory formation after mild COVID-19. TCRdb re-derived calls from the 5' RACE reads in MiXCR, one entry per CDR3 protein. The sample includes more than 450,000 distinct CDR3 sequences, about a sixth of them seen just once. Sequencing used PBMCs or a T cell subset sorted from them (not recorded which). The origin of the receptors is an adult woman who had mild COVID-19 (a few samples of this study predate the infection). Cell type and time point are not known. CDR3s include the opening cysteine and the closing phenylalanine or tryptophan. The order of the fields is D gene, V gene, clone size, J gene, CDR3 protein, CDR3 DNA. A D gene is named only where the DNA matches it firmly. For some rows the clone size is stated as once, few or many, or as a class when expanded; others skip it.

-	TRBV6-6	-	TRBJ2-7	CASSQGPAEGTYEQYF	TGTGCCAGCAGTCAGGGGCCGGCGGAAGGGACCTACGAGCAGTACTTC
TRBD1	TRBV5-6	-	TRBJ2-3	CASSDTGTGGNPTQYF	TGTGCCAGCAGCGATACCGGGACAGGGGGCAATCCGACGCAGTATTTT
-	TRBV3-1	few	TRBJ1-2	CASSPGRTSNYGYTF	TGTGCCAGCAGCCCGGGACGGACTTCTAACTATGGCTACACCTTC
-	TRBV27	few	TRBJ2-1	CASRESPWDSGDEQFF	TGTGCCAGCAGGGAGAGCCCCTGGGACTCCGGCGATGAGCAGTTCTTC
-	TRBV3-2	-	TRBJ2-1	CASSHRSGTVTRTSYNEQFF	TGTGCCAGCAGCCACAGATCCGGGACAGTAACTAGAACTTCCTACAATGAGCAGTTCTTC
-	TRBV30	many	TRBJ2-3	CACNRDSYSTDTQYF	TGTGCCTGCAACCGGGACTCTTATAGCACAGATACGCAGTATTTT
-	TRBV4-3	few	TRBJ2-3	CASSQEVGRFTQYF	TGCGCCAGCAGCCAAGAAGTCGGCCGTTTTACGCAGTATTTT
-	TRBV5-1	-	TRBJ2-7	CASSLDRTTYEQYF	TGCGCCAGCAGCTTGGACCGGACCACCTACGAGCAGTACTTC
-	TRBV12-3/TRBV12-4	few	TRBJ2-1	CASRPRQDRNEQFF	TGTGCCAGCAGACCCAGACAGGATAGGAATGAGCAGTTCTTC
TRBD2	TRBV20-1	few	TRBJ2-3	CSAEREWVPDTQYF	TGCAGTGCCGAGCGGGAGTGGGTGCCAGATACGCAGTATTTT
TRBD2	TRBV5-1	many	TRBJ2-7	CASSTGLAGGGQRTYEQYF	TGCGCCAGCAGCACGGGACTAGCGGGGGGCGGGCAGAGGACCTACGAGCAGTACTTC
-	TRBV4-2	few	TRBJ1-4	CASSQDLQGGGEKLFF	TGTGCCAGCAGCCAAGATTTACAGGGAGGGGGAGAAAAACTGTTTTTT
TRBD1	TRBV5-6	-	TRBJ2-6	CASSLAWDRGPISGANVLTF	TGTGCCAGCAGCTTGGCTTGGGACAGGGGGCCCATCTCTGGGGCCAACGTCCTGACTTTC
-	TRBV5-4	once	TRBJ2-6	CASSLAGRRAGANVLTF	TGTGCCAGCAGCTTGGCCGGCAGGCGGGCTGGGGCCAACGTCCTGACTTTC
-	TRBV4-1	few	TRBJ2-7	CASSPQGGYEQYF	TGCGCCAGCAGCCCCCAGGGGGGCTACGAGCAGTACTTC
-	TRBV7-9	few	TRBJ2-5	CASSFEQGGRWGETQYF	TGTGCCAGCAGCTTTGAACAGGGAGGGCGTTGGGGAGAGACCCAGTACTTC
TRBD2	TRBV10-3	few	TRBJ2-3	CAIRDYKRGIPSWYF	TGTGCCATCAGGGACTATAAGCGGGGGATCCCGTCGTGGTATTTT
-	TRBV7-9	few	TRBJ2-3	CASSYRVTDTQYF	TGTGCCAGCAGCTACAGGGTCACAGATACGCAGTATTTT
TRBD1	TRBV2	-	TRBJ2-7	CASCRQGASSYEQYF	TGTGCCAGCTGTAGACAGGGGGCAAGCTCCTACGAGCAGTACTTC
TRBD1	TRBV5-1	many	TRBJ2-7	CASYAGTGGYYEQYF	TGCGCCAGCTACGCCGGGACAGGGGGCTACTACGAGCAGTACTTC
-	TRBV5-1	-	TRBJ2-3	CASSSLEASADTQYF	TGCGCCAGCAGTTCCCTGGAGGCGAGTGCAGATACGCAGTATTTT
TRBD2	TRBV7-8	-	TRBJ2-1	CASSWGGLGNEQFF	TGTGCCAGCAGCTGGGGGGGTCTAGGAAATGAGCAGTTCTTC
-	TRBV25-1	-	TRBJ2-2	CASSEYVVRVSNTGELFF	TGTGCCAGCAGTGAATATGTAGTGCGGGTTTCGAACACCGGGGAGCTGTTTTTT
-	TRBV7-2	few	TRBJ2-1	CASSPIRGFDEQFF	TGTGCCAGCAGCCCGATACGGGGGTTCGATGAGCAGTTCTTC
-	TRBV12-3/TRBV12-4	-	TRBJ1-6	CASSWTHNSPLHF	TGTGCCAGCAGTTGGACGCATAATTCACCCCTCCACTTT
-	TRBV20-1	few	TRBJ1-1	CSAIRRQGNTEAFF	TGCAGTGCTATCAGAAGGCAGGGCAACACTGAAGCTTTCTTT
-	TRBV11-2	-	TRBJ2-5	CASSYVAEGHEETQYF	TGTGCCAGCAGCTATGTAGCGGAGGGACATGAGGAGACCCAGTACTTC
-	TRBV5-1	-	TRBJ2-7	CASSQPSARGQQYF	TGCGCCAGCAGCCAACCTTCCGCCAGGGGACAACAGTACTTC
-	TRBV29-1	few	TRBJ1-2	CSAYSGGYTF	TGCAGCGCATATTCCGGAGGCTACACCTTC
-	TRBV5-6	many	TRBJ2-3	CASSSGPADYTQYF	TGTGCCAGCAGTTCGGGACCAGCCGATTATACGCAGTATTTT
TRBD2	TRBV12-3/TRBV12-4	few	TRBJ2-5	CASNPRGGQETQYF	TGTGCCAGCAACCCTCGGGGGGGGCAAGAGACCCAGTACTTC
-	TRBV14	-	TRBJ1-6	CASSQVGSGSPLHF	TGTGCCAGCAGCCAAGTAGGGAGCGGTTCACCCCTCCACTTT
-	TRBV7-9	-	TRBJ2-2	CASSRRGAWGDGELFF	TGTGCCAGCAGCCGGAGAGGGGCGTGGGGCGACGGGGAGCTGTTTTTT
TRBD2	TRBV20-1	few	TRBJ2-3	CSVWTSGASTDTQYF	TGCAGTGTCTGGACTAGCGGGGCTAGCACAGATACGCAGTATTTT
-	TRBV12-3/TRBV12-4	few	TRBJ1-6	CASSFLGQGNSPLHF	TGTGCCAGCAGTTTTCTTGGGCAGGGTAATTCACCCCTCCACTTT
-	TRBV5-4	-	TRBJ2-7	CASSFEDYEQYF	TGTGCCAGCAGCTTCGAGGACTACGAGCAGTACTTC
-	TRBV7-9	few	TRBJ1-5	CASSLAASNQPQHF	TGTGCCAGCAGCTTAGCGGCTAGCAATCAGCCCCAGCATTTT
-	TRBV7-8	-	TRBJ2-7	CASSLAEGTSSFYEQYF	TGTGCCAGCAGCTTAGCCGAAGGAACTAGTAGTTTCTACGAGCAGTACTTC
-	TRBV29-1	few	TRBJ2-3	CSPHPALTDTQYF	TGCAGCCCTCACCCAGCGCTCACAGATACGCAGTATTTT
-	TRBV7-3	-	TRBJ2-1	CASSLFGGDNEQFF	TGTGCCAGCAGCTTATTTGGAGGGGACAATGAGCAGTTCTTC
-	TRBV18	-	TRBJ2-6	CASSPPVGTAGGNVLTF	TGTGCCAGCTCACCGCCAGTGGGGACTGCTGGGGGCAACGTCCTGACTTTC
-	TRBV7-3	few	TRBJ1-1	CASSSSPRMNTEAFF	TGTGCCAGCAGCTCAAGCCCACGGATGAACACTGAAGCTTTCTTT